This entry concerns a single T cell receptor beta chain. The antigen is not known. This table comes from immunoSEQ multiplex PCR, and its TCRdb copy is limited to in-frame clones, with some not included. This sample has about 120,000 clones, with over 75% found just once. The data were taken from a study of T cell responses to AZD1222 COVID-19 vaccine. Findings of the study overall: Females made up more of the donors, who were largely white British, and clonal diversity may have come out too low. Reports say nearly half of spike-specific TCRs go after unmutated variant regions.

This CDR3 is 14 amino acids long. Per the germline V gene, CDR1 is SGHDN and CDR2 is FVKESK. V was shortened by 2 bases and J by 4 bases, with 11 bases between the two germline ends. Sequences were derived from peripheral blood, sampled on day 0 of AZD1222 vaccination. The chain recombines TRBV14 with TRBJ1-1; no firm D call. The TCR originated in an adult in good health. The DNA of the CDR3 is TGTGCCAGCAGCCAAACGGTTTGGGGCACTGAAGCTTTCTTT. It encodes CASSQTVWGTEAFF. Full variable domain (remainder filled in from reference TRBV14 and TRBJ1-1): EAGVTQFPSHSVIEKGQTVTLRCDPISGHDNLYWYRRVMGKEIKFLLHFVKESKQDESGMPNNRFLAERTGGTYSTLKVQPAELEDSGVYFCASSQTVWGTEAFFGQGTRLTVV.